The 23 T cell receptor beta chains given below trace back to one sample, sequenced in a study of T cell repertoires in cytomegalovirus infection. TCRdb passed the reads through MiXCR, listing each CDR3 protein once. The repertoire includes tens of thousands of distinct CDR3 sequences, roughly 20% of them detected once, and roughly 67% sits in the top ten. These receptors lack a known antigen. The sample consisted of CD8+ T cells from cultured PBMCs, taken from culture after CMV antigen stimulation. The receptors come from a human donor in good health (CMV status not recorded). Some clones in this sample may be carry-over from other donors' samples.

The V gene is TRBV19, the J gene TRBJ1-1; D gene unclear. From germline, CDR1 is LNHDA and CDR2 SQIVND (reference sequence). The CDR3 extends over 13 amino acids. V lost 5 bases to trimming and J lost 1 base, with 8 bases between them. This CDR3 is CASSSTWNTEAFF. In DNA form, the CDR3 reads TGTGCCAGTAGTTCCACTTGGAACACTGAAGCTTTCTTT. The full variable domain, completed using reference TRBV19 and TRBJ1-1, is DGGITQSPKYLFRKEGQNVTLSCEQNLNHDAMYWYRQDPGQGLRLIYYSQIVNDFQKGDIAEGYSVSREKKESFPLTVTSAQKNPTAFYLCASSSTWNTEAFFGQGTRLTVV.

The rearrangement joins TRBV6-9 to TRBJ2-1, with D possibly being TRBD1 (6 bases). In germline, CDR1 is MNHGY, CDR2 SVAAGI. This CDR3 has 12 residues. The V gene lost 3 bases and the J gene lost 10 bases, with 10 bases spanning the gap. Here the CDR3 reads CASSYRGKEQFF. Here the CDR3 DNA reads TGTGCCAGCAGTTACAGGGGCAAAGAGCAGTTCTTC.

The J gene is TRBJ2-1, the V gene TRBV2; TRBD2 matches at 10 bases. V shed 6 bases, J shed 6 bases, and the junction held 17 bases outside the gene matches. CDR3 length: 18 amino acids. The germline gives CDR1 SNHLY, CDR2 FYNNEI. The CDR3 bases are TGTGCCAGCAGGACCAGCGGGGGGGCCCCCACCTCGGGCAATGAGCAGTTCTTC. It specifies CASRTSGGAPTSGNEQFF.

This clonotype was seen a handful of times. The chain employs TRBV7-2 and TRBJ2-7; 9 bases are shared with TRBD2. CDR1 and CDR2 (germline): SGHTA, FQGNSA. This CDR3 spans 14 amino acids. After removal of 1 base from V and 10 bases from J, the junction contained 8 bases not matched to a gene. Here the CDR3 reads CASSLGGGGAIQYF. The CDR3 bases are TGTGCCAGCAGCTTAGGGGGCGGGGGGGCTATCCAGTACTTC.

There are a few counts of this clonotype. The chain is built from TRBV12-3 or TRBV12-4 and TRBJ2-7; weak D call: TRBD2 (6 bases). The ends were cut back, 5 bases at V and 6 bases at J, with 14 bases in the middle. CDR3 length: 13 residues. CDR3 DNA: TGTGCCAGCAGTAAAATACTGGGGGGCGAGCAGTACTTC. Translating gives CASSKILGGEQYF.

The V gene is TRBV9, the J gene TRBJ2-3, with unresolved D. The V end was cut by 0 bases, the J end by 4 bases, with 3 bases between. This CDR3 comprises 12 residues. The germline V gene encodes CDR1 SGDLS and CDR2 YYNGEE. CDR3 nucleotides: TGTGCCAGCAGCGTAGACTCAGATACGCAGTATTTT. Translation: CASSVDSDTQYF.

The table lists this clonotype with a few counts. The chain has TRBV10-3 and TRBJ1-1; 8 bases align to TRBD1. The CDR3 runs 13 residues. The V segment lost 10 bases and the J segment 1 base; nucleotides outside the gene matches: 5. CDR1 is ENHRY and CDR2 is SYGVKD in the germline V gene. CDR3 in amino acids: CATWGTGNTEAFF. The CDR3 coding sequence is TGTGCCACCTGGGGGACAGGGAACACTGAAGCTTTCTTT.

The chain is built from TRBV7-6 and TRBJ1-1, with TRBD1 identical over 7 bases. Looked up from germline, CDR1 is SGHVS and CDR2 is FNYEAQ. V lost 2 bases, J lost 4 bases, and 7 bases stayed unmatched. The CDR3 is 15 amino acids. The CDR3 DNA is TGTGCCAGCAGCTTACTCGACAGGGAGGGCACTGAAGCTTTCTTT. Translation gives CASSLLDREGTEAFF.

The chain is built from TRBV7-2 and TRBJ2-3; D is possibly TRBD2 (5 bases). The germline CDR1 and CDR2 sequences are SGHTA and FQGNSA. V dropped 5 bases and J dropped 5 bases, with 26 bases sitting between them. This CDR3 is 18 amino acids long. In DNA form, the CDR3 reads TGTGCCAGCAGCCGGGTGGGGTCTAGCCCGAACTTAAGAGATACGCAGTATTTT. Protein product: CASSRVGSSPNLRDTQYF.

This chain uses TRBV6-6 with TRBJ1-1; D is perhaps TRBD1 (5 bases). The CDR3 contains 16 residues. CDR1 is MNHNY and CDR2 is SVGAGI in the germline V gene (reference sequence). V lost 0 bases and J lost 4, with 15 bases in between. CDR3 loop: CASSYSKGARGTEAFF. CDR3 DNA: TGTGCCAGCAGTTACTCGAAAGGGGCGCGGGGCACTGAAGCTTTCTTT.

This chain joins TRBV7-2 and TRBJ1-5; D is uncertain. Germline CDR1 and CDR2: SGHTA and FQGNSA. The CDR3 contains 13 residues. Trimming cost V 4 bases and J 7 bases, with 11 bases left between them. The chain's CDR3 is CASSSAPNQPQHF. CDR3 nucleotides: TGTGCCAGCAGCTCGGCACCCAACCAGCCCCAGCATTTT.

The CDR3 DNA is TGTGCCAGCAGCCCCCTAACTTCGGAGGCAGATACGCAGTATTTT. Protein: CASSPLTSEADTQYF. This rearrangement joins TRBV11-2 to TRBJ2-3; TRBD2 is a possible D gene (5 bases). The CDR3 is 15 residues long. Germline CDR1 and CDR2: SGHAT and FQNNGV. V shed 5 bases and J shed 4 bases, with 16 bases lying between them.

This clonotype was detected only a few times. The chain links TRBV28 to TRBJ1-1, with D uncertain. This CDR3 is 15 amino acids long. Trimming removed 4 bases at V and 7 bases at J, with 19 bases between. Germline CDR1 MDHEN, CDR2 SYDVKM. CDR3 DNA sequence: TGTGCCAGCAGTTCTCGGGTCGCCTCCCCTATTGAAGCTTTCTTT. Translation gives CASSSRVASPIEAFF.

This clonotype has only a few counts. This chain joins TRBV7-2 and TRBJ2-7, with 8 positions matching TRBD1. The germline V gene has CDR1 SGHTA and CDR2 FQGNSA. This CDR3 spans 16 amino acids. The V gene end was trimmed by 4 bases and the J gene end by 0 bases; junction bases not matched to a gene: 8. The CDR3 here is CASSSGAGTGSYEQYF. CDR3 nucleotides: TGTGCCAGCAGCTCGGGGGCCGGGACAGGCTCCTACGAGCAGTACTTC.

This chain connects TRBV28 to TRBJ2-7; D call uncertain. The CDR3 sequence is 15 residues long. Between the trimmed V and J ends, which lost 0 bases and 0 bases, there was a span of 9 bases. CDR1 and CDR2 (germline): MDHEN, SYDVKM. The CDR3 coding sequence is TGTGCCAGCAGTTTATGGGCTGGGGACTCCTACGAGCAGTACTTC. Translation gives CASSLWAGDSYEQYF.

This clonotype occurred a few times. The chain joins TRBV28 to TRBJ1-6; 10 positions match TRBD1. Germline CDR1 and CDR2: MDHEN and SYDVKM. Trimming removed 6 bases from V and 7 bases from J; junction bases left unmatched: 12. This CDR3 has 17 amino acids. The CDR3 protein is CASSSFSQGQGNSPLHF. For the CDR3, the DNA is TGTGCCAGCAGCTCTTTCTCCCAGGGACAGGGGAATTCACCCCTCCACTTT.

This clonotype was counted only a few times. J is TRBJ2-1 and V is TRBV6-2 or TRBV6-3, with 7 bases identical to TRBD2. CDR1 and CDR2 from the germline V gene are MNHEY and SVGEGT. The CDR3 has 15 residues. Trimming took 2 bases from V and 7 from J; bases not matched to a gene: 8. The CDR3 DNA is TGTGCCAGCAGTTACGTAGGGGACTACAGGAATGAGCAGTTCTTC. Its protein is CASSYVGDYRNEQFF.

This clonotype was picked up a small number of times. The chain is built from TRBV20-1 and TRBJ2-7; maybe TRBD1 (5 bases). The CDR3 spans 13 residues. V was pared by 1 base and J by 3 bases, with 10 bases between. CDR1 DFQATT and CDR2 SNEGSKA come from the germline V gene (reference sequence). DNA of the CDR3: TGCAGTGCTAGAGGAACAGGCGACTACGAGCAGTACTTC. This sequence encodes CSARGTGDYEQYF.

The chain uses TRBV7-9 and TRBJ2-1; 8 bases match TRBD2. CDR3 size: 16 residues. V lost 1 base and J lost 8; bases outside the gene matches: 10. CDR1 and CDR2 (germline): SEHNR, FQNEAQ (reference sequence). The CDR3 DNA sequence: TGTGCCAGCAGCTTAGGCGAGGCGGGGGGCAGGTATGAGCAGTTCTTC. This gives the protein CASSLGEAGGRYEQFF.

Ten or more counts support this clonotype. The chain is built from TRBV6-2 or TRBV6-3 and TRBJ1-2; no firm D call. From germline, CDR1 is MNHEY and CDR2 SVGEGT. This CDR3 is 13 amino acids long. Trimming shortened V by 2 bases and J by 6 bases, and 10 bases separated the two germline ends. This CDR3 reads CASSYPGSNGYTF. CDR3 nucleotide sequence: TGTGCCAGCAGTTACCCGGGAAGTAATGGCTACACCTTC.

V is TRBV11-1 and J is TRBJ1-6, with 7 bases aligning to TRBD1. CDR3 length: 17 residues. Germline loops: CDR1 SGHAT, CDR2 FQDESV (reference sequence). After removal of 3 bases from V and 0 bases from J, the junction contained 5 bases not matched to a gene. CDR3 bases: TGTGCCAGCAGCTTGAGGGGGACAGCCTCCTATAATTCACCCCTCCACTTT. It codes for CASSLRGTASYNSPLHF.

In this sample, this clonotype turned up a few times. The gene calls are TRBV6-5 and TRBJ1-2; no definite D call. Deletions cut 2 bases from V and 8 bases from J, with 9 bases between. The length of the CDR3 is 12 residues. Germline loops: CDR1 MNHEY, CDR2 SVGAGI. CDR3 region: CASSYRTGGYTF. Here the CDR3 DNA reads TGTGCCAGCAGTTACAGGACCGGGGGCTACACCTTC.

This clonotype appeared a few times. The chain combines TRBV11-3 with TRBJ1-3; D unclear. This CDR3 comprises 15 residues. The V gene's germline CDR1 is SGHNT and CDR2 YENEEA. The V gene lost 1 base and the J gene lost 0 bases, with 7 bases spanning the gap. The CDR3: CASSLGFSSGNTIYF. CDR3 DNA sequence: TGTGCCAGCAGCTTAGGATTCTCCTCTGGAAACACCATATATTTT. Full variable domain (outside the CDR3, taken from reference TRBV11-3 and TRBJ1-3): EAGVVQSPRYKIIEKKQPVAFWCNPISGHNTLYWYLQNLGQGPELLIRYENEEAVDDSQLPKDRFSAERLKGVDSTLKIQPAELGDSAVYLCASSLGFSSGNTIYFGEGSWLTVV.